This T cell receptor beta chain was sequenced for a study of shared clonotypes between healthy human individuals. Study observations and caveats: Among the subsets, naive ones generally showed larger estimated richness than memory ones.

The V gene's germline CDR1 is SEHNR and CDR2 FQNEAQ (reference sequence). The CDR3 covers 16 residues. V lost 5 bases and J lost 4; bases outside the gene matches: 12. This clone was observed once. Its antigen is as yet unknown. Assay used: immunoSEQ multiplex PCR; TCRdb lists only in-frame clones, some missing. The repertoire consists of nearly 1,000,000 clones, with less than 85% occurring once and the leading ten covering about 1.5%. The chain links TRBV7-9 to TRBJ2-3; 7 bases line up with TRBD2. The TCR comes from a man in his late teens or twenties in good health. The material sequenced was memory CD4+ T cells sorted from blood. Stated subset: CD45RA-negative fraction. CDR3 loop: CASSRRRREFADTQYF. The DNA of the CDR3 is TGTGCCAGCAGCCGACGACGGCGGGAGTTTGCAGATACGCAGTATTTT.